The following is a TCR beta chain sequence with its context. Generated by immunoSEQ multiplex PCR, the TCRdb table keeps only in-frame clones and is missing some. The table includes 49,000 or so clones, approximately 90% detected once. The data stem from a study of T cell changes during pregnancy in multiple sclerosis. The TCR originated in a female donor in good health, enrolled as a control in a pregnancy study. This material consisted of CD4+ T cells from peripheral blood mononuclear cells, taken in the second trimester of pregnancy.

The CDR3 loop is CASSAYRNYGYTF. The CDR3 DNA is TGTGCCAGCAGCGCCTACAGAAACTATGGCTACACCTTC. V is TRBV5-8 and J is TRBJ1-2; no reliable D call. CDR1 and CDR2 from the germline V gene are SGHTS and YDEGEE. The CDR3 extends over 13 amino acids. Trimming left V 4 bases short and J 2 bases short, with 9 bases between. The full variable domain, in which reference TRBV5-8 and TRBJ1-2 provide the parts outside the CDR3, is EAGVTQSPTHLIKTRGQQATLRCSPISGHTSVYWYQQALGLGLQFLLWYDEGEERNRGNFPPRFSGRQFPNYSSELNVNALELEDSALYLCASSAYRNYGYTFGSGTRLTVV.